The T cell receptor beta chain under discussion was sequenced for a study of metastatic and nonmetastatic thyroid tumors (dated by TCRdb to about 2020). At the level of the whole study: The researchers compared repertoires between peripheral blood samples and tumor or nodule tissue samples from patients with malignant or benign thyroid disease. Overall study outcomes, separate from this receptor: TCR beta diversity was reported as significantly higher in malignant tumors than in benign nodules, in both blood and tumor samples.

No patient had received any treatment before thyroid surgery. Patient clinical samples collected from about 2011 to 2019 were retrospectively analysed using T-cell receptor beta sequencing. Library preparation employed PCR. Instrument used: Illumina HiSeq 4000. High-throughput sequencing was used to profile the TCR beta-chain CDR3 region of each patient. Under the source paper's analysis protocol: The researchers built a classifier to tell apart papillary thyroid cancer patients with distant metastasis, based on CDR3 differences among clinicopathological groups. The Shannon index was used to measure repertoire diversity, and the Morisita-Horn index was used to measure how similar tumor and blood repertoires were. TCRdb cleaned the public reads at Q25 with fastp, built clones with MiXCR and kept in-frame beta chains. TCRdb assigned the V and J calls; the authors' analysis was not used. In all, the sample holds around 19,000 clones, and approximately 22% of those were seen once. 6.4% of the sample rests with the top ten.

This clone occurred many times. Its antigen is not yet known. No quality values exist for individual bases; no much larger clone is one base distant. CDR1 and CDR2 were assigned from the germline V gene as SGHVS and FNYEAQ. The CDR3 numbers 16 residues from cysteine through phenylalanine. The kept DNA is CDR3 alone, 48 bases in frame from the first base. A distance of 10 bases separates the germline ends of V and J, which lose 1 base and 0 bases respectively. The V and J segments used are TRBV7-6 and TRBJ2-1; confidence is insufficient to name the D gene. The sequence was obtained from a female donor with papillary thyroid cancer or a benign thyroid nodule (not recorded which). Some clones in this sample may be carry-over from other donors' samples. Specimen: tumor tissue. The CDR3 region reads CASSLDPPSSYNEQFF. The nucleotide sequence reads as follows: TGTGCCAGCAGCTTAGACCCTCCGAGCTCCTACAATGAGCAGTTCTTC.